These 24 T cell receptor beta chains were all obtained from the same sample, sequenced in a study of blood T cell repertoires in COVID-19 (dated by TCRdb to the early 2020s). The library was built by means of the immunoSEQ multiplex PCR assay. TCRdb holds this immuneACCESS table with in-frame rearrangements only. Some clones are missing; in checked studies, unresolved V genes explain under half, and the rest has no known cause. The sample table lists about 59,000 clones, less than 75% of them with a count of one. The ten largest account for approximately 14% of the sample. The sequencing sample was made of peripheral blood. The source is a woman between 65 and 79 years old with acute or convalescent COVID-19.

The gene calls are TRBV15 and TRBJ1-3; D remains ambiguous. The CDR3 length is 15 residues. Per germline, CDR1 LNHNV and CDR2 YYDKDF (reference sequence). The V gene lost 0 bases and the J gene lost 0 bases, with 6 bases spanning the gap. The CDR3 protein is CATSRDWSSGNTIYF. The CDR3 region has the DNA TGTGCCACCAGCAGAGATTGGAGCTCTGGAAACACCATATATTTT.

The chain uses TRBV7-7 and TRBJ2-1, with 13 bases lining up with TRBD2. Germline lookup yields CDR1 SSHAT and CDR2 FNYEAQ (reference sequence). The junction had 11 bases not matched to a gene; V was cut back by 6 bases and J by 9 bases. The length of the CDR3 is 16 residues. The CDR3 loop is CASSLHLGTSGAEQFF. CDR3 nucleotide sequence: TGTGCCAGCAGTCTCCATCTAGGGACTAGCGGGGCTGAGCAGTTCTTC.

This rearrangement joins TRBV9 to TRBJ2-1; a weak D match, TRBD2 (6 bases). Trimming cost V 1 base and J 7 bases, with 12 bases left between them. Germline CDR1 reads SGDLS; CDR2 reads YYNGEE. There are 14 residues in the CDR3. The CDR3 nucleotides read TGTGCCAGCAGCGTATGGAGGGATCGGAATGAGCAGTTCTTC. It yields the protein CASSVWRDRNEQFF.

The chain employs TRBV13 and TRBJ2-3; 7 nucleotides align to TRBD2. V trimming: 5 bases; J trimming: 2 bases; junction bases outside the gene matches: 10. The CDR3 is 16 residues long. The germline gives CDR1 PRHDT, CDR2 FYEKMQ (reference sequence). The CDR3 sequence: CASSLEWGGLTDTQYF. The CDR3 DNA reads as TGTGCCAGCAGCCTTGAGTGGGGGGGTCTCACAGATACGCAGTATTTT.

The chain links TRBV29-1 to TRBJ1-1; D unresolved. CDR1 and CDR2 from the germline V gene are SQVTM and ANQGSEA. This CDR3 contains 12 residues. Trimming stripped 5 bases from V and 4 bases from J, with 11 bases between. The CDR3 here is CSVYEGGTEAFF. For the CDR3, the DNA is TGCAGCGTTTATGAGGGAGGCACTGAAGCTTTCTTT. Full variable domain (outside the CDR3, taken from reference TRBV29-1 and TRBJ1-1): SAVISQKPSRDICQRGTSLTIQCQVDSQVTMMFWYRQQPGQSLTLIATANQGSEATYESGFVIDKFPISRPNLTFSTLTVSNMSPEDSSIYLCSVYEGGTEAFFGQGTRLTVV.

The rearrangement uses TRBV12-2 and TRBJ2-7; the D call of TRBD2 is as the table states it, not checked on the DNA. TRBV12-2 is a documented pseudogene. This CDR3 has 16 residues. The CDR3, as DNA: TGTGCAAGTCGCTTAATAAGGGCGGGGGGGAAGTACGAGCAGTACTTC. Its protein product is CASRLIRAGGKYEQYF.

CDR3 in amino acids: CASSLRGRVYEQYF. In DNA, the CDR3 is TGTGCCAGCAGCCTTAGGGGGCGCGTCTACGAGCAGTACTTC. The V and J genes are TRBV14 and TRBJ2-7; 7 bases are a match to TRBD1. The CDR3 is 14 residues long. J lost 3 bases, V lost 4 bases, and 6 bases had no gene match. Germline V gene sequence: CDR1 SGHDN, CDR2 FVKESK.

The chain is built from TRBV30 and TRBJ2-3; 9 bases fit TRBD2. The CDR3 consists of 15 residues. Germline V gives CDR1 GTSNPN, CDR2 SVGIG (reference sequence). J was trimmed by 4 bases and V by 5 bases; bases with no gene match: 10. The CDR3 reads CAWDSSGVHSDTQYF. The CDR3 coding sequence is TGTGCCTGGGACTCTAGCGGGGTGCATTCAGATACGCAGTATTTT. The full variable domain, with the rest looked up from reference TRBV30 and TRBJ2-3, is SQTIHQWPATLVQPVGSPLSLECTVEGTSNPNLYWYRQAAGRGLQLLFYSVGIGQISSEVPQNLSASRPQDRQFILSSKKLLLSDSGFYLCAWDSSGVHSDTQYFGPGTRLTVL.

The rearrangement joins TRBV5-1 to TRBJ1-1; TRBD1 is a possible D gene (5 bases). The CDR3 contains 15 residues. With 0 bases removed from V and 5 bases from J, the gap between germline ends came to 14 bases. In germline, CDR1 is SGHRS, CDR2 YFSETQ. The CDR3 sequence: CASSLDFGGGTEAFF. The CDR3 bases are TGCGCCAGCAGCTTGGATTTCGGGGGAGGTACTGAAGCTTTCTTT.

This clone was seen at least ten times. The chain has TRBV6-1 and TRBJ1-6; TRBD1 is a possible D gene (5 bases). Germline V CDR1 and CDR2: MNHNS, SASEGT. Trimming pared 2 bases from V and 8 bases from J, leaving 13 bases between. The CDR3 contains 15 residues. The CDR3 DNA sequence: TGTGCCAGCAGTGAAAGGGGCCAGGGTTATTCACCCCTCCACTTT. Amino acids: CASSERGQGYSPLHF.

The gene calls are TRBV30 and TRBJ1-6, with D hard to call. In germline, CDR1 is GTSNPN, CDR2 SVGIG (reference sequence). The CDR3 contains 14 residues. V was pared by 5 bases and J by 0 bases, with 8 bases between. The CDR3 region has the DNA TGTGCCTGGGCCGCAGGCTCCTATAATTCACCCCTCCACTTT. The encoded protein is CAWAAGSYNSPLHF.

The chain couples TRBV6-5 to TRBJ2-7, with 7 positions matching TRBD1. The CDR3 runs 11 residues. With 10 bases clipped from V and 7 bases from J, the junction kept 7 bases outside the gene matches. In germline, CDR1 is MNHEY, CDR2 SVGAGI. CDR3 sequence: CAIQTGREQYV. DNA for the CDR3: TGTGCCATCCAGACAGGGCGGGAGCAGTACGTC.

The rearrangement joins TRBV18 to TRBJ1-5; 7 nucleotides match TRBD1. The CDR3 is made up of 16 amino acids. Germline CDR1 KGHSH, CDR2 LQKENI. V lost 3 bases, J lost 5 bases, and 10 bases stayed unmatched. The CDR3 loop reads CASSPPDRQGDQPQHF. The CDR3 nucleotides are TGTGCCAGCTCACCCCCCGATCGCCAGGGGGATCAGCCCCAGCATTTT.

The chain carries TRBV7-8 and TRBJ2-1; TRBD2 aligns across 8 bases. J lost 3 bases, V lost 4 bases, and 11 bases had no gene match. The germline gives CDR1 SGHVS, CDR2 FQNEAQ. The CDR3 covers 17 residues. The CDR3 DNA sequence: TGTGCCAGCAGCTCAGTGGGTCAGCGGGGGCACTACAATGAGCAGTTCTTC. This sequence encodes CASSSVGQRGHYNEQFF.

This chain joins TRBV6-6 and TRBJ2-7; the D gene is possibly TRBD1 (6 bases). The CDR3 has 15 amino acids. The germline V and J ends were trimmed by 6 bases and 0 bases, with 15 bases remaining between them. The germline V gene encodes CDR1 MNHNY and CDR2 SVGAGI (reference sequence). The CDR3 nucleotides are TGTGCCAGCAGCAAGGACAGCCTCAGCTCCTACGAGCAGTACGTC. It specifies CASSKDSLSSYEQYV.

The rearrangement joins TRBV5-5 to TRBJ1-1, with D perhaps matching TRBD1 (6 bases). CDR1 and CDR2 from the germline V gene are SGHKS and YYEKEE (reference sequence). V was clipped by 6 bases and J by 0 bases, with 15 bases between them. The CDR3 sequence is 15 residues long. DNA for the CDR3: TGTGCCAGCACCCTCGGACAGCTGATGAACACTGAAGCTTTCTTT. Translated: CASTLGQLMNTEAFF. The full variable domain, in which reference TRBV5-5 and TRBJ1-1 provide the parts outside the CDR3, is DAGVTQSPTHLIKTRGQQVTLRCSPISGHKSVSWYQQVLGQGPQFIFQYYEKEERGRGNFPDRFSARQFPNYSSELNVNALLLGDSALYLCASTLGQLMNTEAFFGQGTRLTVV.

The V gene is TRBV7-9, the J gene TRBJ1-3, with D perhaps matching TRBD1 (5 bases). The CDR3 length is 15 residues. V gave up 1 base and J gave up 4 bases, with 11 bases separating them. CDR1 is SEHNR and CDR2 is FQNEAQ in the germline V gene (reference sequence). CDR3 in amino acids: CASSLGGTAGNTIYF. CDR3 coding DNA: TGTGCCAGCAGCTTAGGCGGGACCGCCGGAAACACCATATATTTT.

This rearrangement joins TRBV19 to TRBJ1-2; the D gene is possibly TRBD1 (5 bases). The CDR3 runs 16 residues. The germline V gene has CDR1 LNHDA and CDR2 SQIVND (reference sequence). Trimming removed 2 bases from V and 6 bases from J, with 19 bases in between. The CDR3 nucleotides are TGTGCCAGTAGTATAAGAGCAGGGTTCGGAGTTAATGGCTACACCTTC. Translated, it gives CASSIRAGFGVNGYTF.

The V call is TRBV19, the J call TRBJ2-2, with D uncertain. Germline lookup yields CDR1 LNHDA and CDR2 SQIVND (reference sequence). Trimming left V 5 bases short and J 3 bases short, with 4 bases between. The CDR3 runs 12 residues. The chain's CDR3 is CASSADTGELFF. The DNA of the CDR3 is TGTGCCAGTAGTGCGGACACCGGGGAGCTGTTTTTT.

V and J are TRBV10-1 and TRBJ2-2; 8 bases agree with TRBD1. The CDR3 runs to 17 residues. Germline values: CDR1 WNHNN, CDR2 SYGVQD (reference sequence). Trimming at V came to 0 bases and at J to 2 bases, leaving 5 bases not matched to a gene. This CDR3 is CASSESQGALNTGELFF. DNA for the CDR3: TGCGCCAGCAGTGAGTCTCAGGGGGCGCTTAACACCGGGGAGCTGTTTTTT.

This CDR3 is CASSVVGQYYTDTQYF. Here the CDR3 DNA reads TGTGCCAGCAGCGTAGTCGGACAGTACTACACAGATACGCAGTATTTT. The chain uses TRBV9 and TRBJ2-3; D is possibly TRBD1 (6 bases). V gave up 0 bases and J gave up 2 bases, with 13 bases separating them. The CDR3 length is 16 residues. Germline CDR1 is SGDLS and CDR2 is YYNGEE.

The chain uses TRBV6-5 and TRBJ1-5; D unresolved. The CDR3 extends over 13 amino acids. Germline loops: CDR1 MNHEY, CDR2 SVGAGI. With 2 bases removed from V and 4 bases from J, the gap between germline ends came to 6 bases. The CDR3 nucleotides read TGTGCCAGCAGTTACGGCCAAAATCAGCCCCAGCATTTT. Its protein is CASSYGQNQPQHF.

This rearrangement joins TRBV9 to TRBJ2-3, with 10 bases that match TRBD2. CDR1 is SGDLS and CDR2 is YYNGEE in the germline V gene. There are 15 residues in the CDR3. The V and J ends lost 0 bases and 15 bases, in that order; junction bases with no gene match: 13. The CDR3 is CASSVGGLAGAVGYF. CDR3 coding DNA: TGTGCCAGCAGCGTAGGAGGCCTAGCGGGGGCCGTCGGATATTTT.

The chain recombines TRBV10-3 with TRBJ1-1; TRBD1 is a possible D gene (5 bases). This CDR3 is 14 amino acids long. Per germline, CDR1 ENHRY and CDR2 SYGVKD. With 6 bases removed from V and 4 bases from J, the gap between germline ends came to 15 bases. CDR3 DNA sequence: TGTGCCATCAGCTTTAATCGGGACTTCACTGAAGCTTTCTTT. Translated, it gives CAISFNRDFTEAFF.